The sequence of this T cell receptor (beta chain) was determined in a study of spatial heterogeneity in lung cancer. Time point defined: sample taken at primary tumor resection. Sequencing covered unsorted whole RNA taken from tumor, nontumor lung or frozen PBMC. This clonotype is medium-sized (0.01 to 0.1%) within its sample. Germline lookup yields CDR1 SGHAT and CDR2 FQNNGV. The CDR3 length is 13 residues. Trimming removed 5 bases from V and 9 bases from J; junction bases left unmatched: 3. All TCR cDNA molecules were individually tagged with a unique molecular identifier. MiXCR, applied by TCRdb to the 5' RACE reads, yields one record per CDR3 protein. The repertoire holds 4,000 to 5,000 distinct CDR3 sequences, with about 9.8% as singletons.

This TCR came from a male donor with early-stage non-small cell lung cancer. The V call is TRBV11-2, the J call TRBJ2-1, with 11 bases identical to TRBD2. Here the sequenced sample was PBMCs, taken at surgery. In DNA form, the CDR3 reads TGTGCCAGCAGCGTGACTAGCGGGGCTGAGCAGTTCTTC. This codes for CASSVTSGAEQFF.